The clone carrying this T cell receptor beta chain was counted a few times. The CDR3 is made up of 12 amino acids. Germline V gene lookup returns CDR1 LNHDA and CDR2 SQIVND (reference sequence). Those enrolled in Seattle joined during active infection and were followed longitudinally afterward. The sample belongs to a study of blood T cell repertoires in COVID-19. Study-level background: PBMCs, B-cell-depleted T cells, or T cells provided the cDNA or gDNA that made up the material.

Authors' processing steps: Quantification of nucleated cells was approximated via reference gene primer amplification. The method was immunoSEQ multiplex PCR; TCRdb's version includes in-frame clones alone and lacks a portion of them. The DNA gave D and trimming, while V, J and clone size come from that table. The sample records around 71,000 clones, roughly 80% being singletons. The chain has TRBV19 and TRBJ2-3; 10 bases align to TRBD2. The sequence derives from a man between 25 and 39 years old with COVID-19, enrolled during active disease. Specimen: peripheral blood. CDR3 amino acids: CATSGDTDTQYF. Written as DNA, the CDR3 is TGTGCTACTAGCGGGGACACAGATACGCAGTATTTT.